Below, one TCR beta chain is given with its context. Its antigen is not known. Extractions gave at least 5 micrograms of total RNA per sample. The use of a sample-barcoded 5' primer and a J-beta primer mix characterized a second PCR of about 6 to 11 cycles. The template-switch adaptor was a 5' adaptor with 12 random nucleotides. It tagged each cDNA molecule. Using its own MiXCR run on the 5' RACE reads, TCRdb lists one record per CDR3 protein. Here the sample spans over 1.5 million distinct CDR3 sequences, roughly 50% being singletons. V was cut by 2 bases and J by 7 bases, with 13 bases left in between. The CDR3 has 14 amino acids. Germline CDR1 MNHNS, CDR2 SASEGT. This sample is drawn from a study of blood T cells in healthy people across ages. Study findings and constraints: Researchers report that TCR beta diversity correlated strongly with naive T cell percentage.

This clonotype was sampled from a woman in her thirties or forties in good health. The gene calls are TRBV6-1 and TRBJ2-3; D not resolved. Sequencing input: blood. Here the CDR3 reads CASSEPVELYTQYF. Written as DNA, the CDR3 is TGTGCCAGCAGTGAACCTGTGGAGCTATATACGCAGTATTTT.